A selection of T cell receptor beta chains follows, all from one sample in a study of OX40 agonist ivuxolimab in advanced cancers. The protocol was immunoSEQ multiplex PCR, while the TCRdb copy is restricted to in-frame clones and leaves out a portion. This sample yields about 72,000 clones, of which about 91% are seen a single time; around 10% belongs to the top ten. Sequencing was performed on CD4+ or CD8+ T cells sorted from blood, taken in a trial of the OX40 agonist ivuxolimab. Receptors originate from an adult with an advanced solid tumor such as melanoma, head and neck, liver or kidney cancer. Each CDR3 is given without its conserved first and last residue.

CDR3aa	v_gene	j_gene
ASSLSGGAGAF	TRBV7-9	TRBJ1-1
ASSFQFGEQY	TRBV7-8	TRBJ2-7
ATSSTGTGWAEAF	TRBV15	TRBJ1-1
ASSLWGDTDTQY	TRBV27	TRBJ2-3
ASSYSPGAGNEQF	TRBV6-5	TRBJ2-1
ASSLSTHQPQH	TRBV6-1	TRBJ1-5
ASSIIEAGAYEQY	TRBV19	TRBJ2-7
ASKTGDNSPLH	TRBV6-1	TRBJ1-6
ASSLEGNTEAF	TRBV7-9	TRBJ1-1
ASSLLGGGYEQY	TRBV28	TRBJ2-7
ASSPRDRVTGELF	TRBV7-8	TRBJ2-2
ASSLTGADTQY	TRBV2	TRBJ2-3
ASSEANTDTQY	TRBV2	TRBJ2-3
ASSARDRGPPPTEAF	TRBV19	TRBJ1-1
ATWGETQY	TRBV6-1	TRBJ2-5
ASSPTSGIAYEQY	TRBV7-2	TRBJ2-7
AISPGLSGANVLT	TRBV10-3	TRBJ2-6
ASSPSGANVLT	TRBV7-3	TRBJ2-6
ASTGDGQGIEQPQH	TRBV11-2	TRBJ1-5
ASSPPGWLAGGEYSGANVLT	TRBV18	TRBJ2-6
ASSLEEVYEQY	TRBV5-1	TRBJ2-7
ASSPDRVTNYGYT	TRBV7-2	TRBJ1-2
ASSPTLSTLANYGYT	TRBV18	TRBJ1-2
ASSPRREQETQY	TRBV4-1	TRBJ2-5
ASSLVGGGGETQY	TRBV5-1	TRBJ2-5
ASTSTGGSGNTIY	TRBV2	TRBJ1-3
ASSLSGGGQTYEQY	TRBV5-8	TRBJ2-7
ASSQDGSGANVLT	TRBV4-1	TRBJ2-6
ASSSAGTRANYGYT	TRBV19	TRBJ1-2
ASSQEVNYGYT	TRBV14	TRBJ1-2
ASSDRDRGYNEQF	TRBV6-1	TRBJ2-1
ASSTQGAAKNIQY	TRBV28	TRBJ2-4